These 24 T cell receptor beta chains came from one sample sequenced in a study of T cells after yellow fever vaccination. Using its own MiXCR run on the 5' RACE reads, TCRdb lists one record per CDR3 protein. This repertoire shows 150,000 to 200,000 distinct CDR3 sequences, 9.3% found once; its top ten account for roughly 36%. Specimen: CD8+ T cells sorted from PBMCs, collected 45 days after the yellow fever booster vaccination. All receptors derive from a man aged 18-30 years who received the YFV17D yellow fever vaccine.

The chain joins TRBV6-5 to TRBJ1-2, with D maybe TRBD1 (6 bases). The V end lost 5 bases, the J end lost 4 bases, and 14 bases lay between the germline ends. Per germline, CDR1 MNHEY and CDR2 SVGAGI. The CDR3 length is 14 residues. In DNA, the CDR3 is TGTGCCAGCAGTCAGTCTCGGACAGCCTATGGCTACACCTTC. Translated: CASSQSRTAYGYTF.

DNA of the CDR3: TGCGCCAGCAGTTCGACAGCGGGGCACTACAATGAGCAGTTCTTC. Translating it yields CASSSTAGHYNEQFF. J is TRBJ2-1 and V is TRBV23-1; 7 positions agree with TRBD2. TRBV23-1 falls under the ORF class, with uncertain function. The V segment lost 5 bases and the J segment 3 bases; nucleotides outside the gene matches: 7. This CDR3 region has 15 residues.

This clonotype has a count of ten or more. The genes are TRBV6-2 or TRBV6-3 and TRBJ2-7, with D hard to call. This CDR3 has 14 amino acids. Per the germline V gene, CDR1 is MNHEY and CDR2 is SVGEGT. V dropped 7 bases and J dropped 2 bases, with 15 bases sitting between them. The CDR3 nucleotides read TGTGCCAGCACCACGGGTGGCAGGACCTACGAGCAGTACGTC. Protein sequence: CASTTGGRTYEQYV.

The chain couples TRBV4-3 to TRBJ2-5; no firm D call. V was pared by 0 bases and J by 3 bases, with 11 bases between. The germline V gene has CDR1 LGHNA and CDR2 YSLEER. The CDR3 spans 15 residues. The CDR3 region has the DNA TGCGCCAGCAGCCAAGACCGACGGTTGGAAGAGACCCAGTACTTC. This translates into CASSQDRRLEETQYF.

This clonotype has just a few counts. This chain joins TRBV24-1 and TRBJ1-5; D gene unclear. Germline V gene sequence: CDR1 KGHDR, CDR2 SFDVKD. V gave up 6 bases and J gave up 2 bases, with 7 bases separating them. This CDR3 has 13 amino acids. The CDR3 sequence is CATSQVGNQPQHF. The CDR3 DNA is TGTGCCACCAGTCAAGTCGGCAATCAGCCCCAGCATTTT.

The genes are TRBV6-5 and TRBJ1-4; a possible D gene is TRBD1 (6 bases). The CDR3 is 14 residues long. Trimming left V 3 bases short and J 7 bases short, with 12 bases between. The germline V gene encodes CDR1 MNHEY and CDR2 SVGAGI. CDR3 DNA: TGTGCCAGCAGTTATAGAGGGGGTGGTGAAAAACTGTTTTTT. Translation: CASSYRGGGEKLFF.

J is TRBJ2-7 and V is TRBV5-4; 8 nucleotides align to TRBD2. The CDR3 extends over 14 amino acids. After removal of 3 bases from V and 2 bases from J, the junction contained 4 bases not matched to a gene. CDR1 is SGHNT, CDR2 YYREEE, per germline (reference sequence). The CDR3 DNA follows: TGTGCCAGCAGCTCCCGGGGGGGCACCTACGAGCAGTACTTC. Translation: CASSSRGGTYEQYF. Drawing the rest from reference TRBV5-4 and TRBJ2-7, the complete variable domain is ETGVTQSPTHLIKTRGQQVTLRCSSQSGHNTVSWYQQALGQGPQFIFQYYREEENGRGNFPPRFSGLQFPNYSSELNVNALELDDSALYLCASSSRGGTYEQYFGPGTRLTVT.

This clonotype was seen more than once but under ten times. The chain recombines TRBV11-2 with TRBJ2-2, with D hard to call. The CDR3 is made up of 13 amino acids. Trimming took off 2 bases at V and 6 bases at J, with 7 bases between the two ends. Per germline, CDR1 SGHAT and CDR2 FQNNGV. CDR3: CASSLLASGELFF. CDR3 bases: TGTGCCAGCAGCTTATTAGCATCCGGGGAGCTGTTTTTT.

In its sample, this clonotype was seen a few times. The chain joins TRBV6-5 to TRBJ2-5; 12 bases line up with TRBD1. This CDR3 spans 15 amino acids. V trimming: 6 bases; J trimming: 4 bases; junction bases outside the gene matches: 6. The germline V gene encodes CDR1 MNHEY and CDR2 SVGAGI. The CDR3 nucleotides read TGTGCCAGCAGCCCCGGGACAGGGGGCGGAGAGACCCAGTACTTC. It translates to CASSPGTGGGETQYF.

This clonotype was picked up many times. V is TRBV7-9 and J is TRBJ1-1; D call uncertain. The V end was cut by 2 bases, the J end by 5 bases, with 6 bases between. The germline CDR1 and CDR2 sequences are SEHNR and FQNEAQ (reference sequence). The CDR3 extends over 12 amino acids. In nucleotides, the CDR3 is TGTGCCAGCAGCTTAAGAGGGACTGAAGCTTTCTTT. Translation gives CASSLRGTEAFF. The full variable domain, rest sourced from reference TRBV7-9 and TRBJ1-1, is DTGVSQNPRHKITKRGQNVTFRCDPISEHNRLYWYRQTLGQGPEFLTYFQNEAQLEKSRLLSDRFSAERPKGSFSTLEIQRTEQGDSAMYLCASSLRGTEAFFGQGTRLTVV.

The sample holds a few counts of this clonotype. The rearrangement joins TRBV30 to TRBJ2-1; D remains ambiguous. This CDR3 comprises 11 residues. The V end was cut by 1 base, the J end by 7 bases, with 5 bases between. The germline CDR1 and CDR2 sequences are GTSNPN and SVGIG (reference sequence). The CDR3 sequence is CAWSGENEQFF. CDR3 nucleotides: TGTGCCTGGAGTGGAGAGAATGAGCAGTTCTTC.

The chain couples TRBV18 to TRBJ2-3; D unclear. Germline CDR1 is KGHSH and CDR2 is LQKENI. The CDR3 consists of 13 residues. V lost 2 bases to trimming and J lost 2 bases, with 5 bases between them. CDR3 amino acids: CASSPTTTDTQYF. The CDR3 DNA sequence: TGTGCCAGCTCACCAACTACCACAGATACGCAGTATTTT.

There are a few counts of this clonotype. This rearrangement joins TRBV20-1 to TRBJ2-7; 7 bases map to TRBD2. This CDR3 is built from 13 residues. V was clipped by 4 bases and J by 4 bases; unmatched bases: 7. Germline loops: CDR1 DFQATT, CDR2 SNEGSKA (reference sequence). The CDR3 DNA reads as TGCAGTGCTACCAACCCCGGGGGGTACGAGCAGTACTTC. Its translation is CSATNPGGYEQYF.

This sequence joins TRBV11-2 and TRBJ2-2; D uncertain. Trimming removed 2 bases from V and 6 bases from J, with 7 bases in between. The CDR3 runs 13 residues. CDR1 is SGHAT, CDR2 FQNNGV, per germline. The CDR3 sequence: CASSLRSPGELFF. Written as DNA, the CDR3 is TGTGCCAGCAGCTTAAGATCCCCCGGGGAGCTGTTTTTT.

The chain has TRBV7-9 and TRBJ1-5; 8 nucleotides align to TRBD1. The CDR3 consists of 15 residues. The germline gives CDR1 SEHNR, CDR2 FQNEAQ (reference sequence). Unmatched junction bases numbered 4, after V lost 3 bases and J lost 3 bases. CDR3 sequence (DNA): TGTGCCAGCAGCTTCGGGACAGGCAACAATCAGCCCCAGCATTTT. This codes for CASSFGTGNNQPQHF.

This clonotype was counted ten times or more. The chain combines TRBV4-2 with TRBJ2-5; unclear D gene. In germline, CDR1 is LGHNA, CDR2 YNFKEQ. Trimming pared 3 bases from V and 2 bases from J, leaving 16 bases between. The CDR3 sequence is 16 residues long. The CDR3 loop is CASSHAPLGRQETQYF. The CDR3, as DNA: TGTGCCAGCAGCCACGCTCCCCTCGGACGGCAAGAGACCCAGTACTTC.

This sequence joins TRBV4-1 and TRBJ2-5; D is ambiguous. The CDR3 totals 13 residues. Looked up from germline, CDR1 is MGHRA and CDR2 is YSYEKL. V dropped 5 bases and J dropped 2 bases, with 9 bases sitting between them. CDR3 sequence (DNA): TGCGCCAGCAGCAACCCTTTACAAGAGACCCAGTACTTC. Translation gives CASSNPLQETQYF.

This clonotype was counted many times. The chain links TRBV5-1 to TRBJ2-7, with 7 bases aligning to TRBD1. J gave up 1 base and V 4 bases, and 5 bases lay outside the gene matches. Per the germline V gene, CDR1 is SGHRS and CDR2 is YFSETQ. CDR3 length: 14 residues. The CDR3 is CASSEGARSYEQYF. CDR3 nucleotide sequence: TGCGCCAGCAGCGAGGGGGCACGATCCTACGAGCAGTACTTC.

V usage is TRBV7-9 and J usage is TRBJ2-5, with 11 bases identical to TRBD1. Trimming took 6 bases from V and 1 from J; bases not matched to a gene: 10. The CDR3 extends over 17 amino acids. Per the germline V gene, CDR1 is SEHNR and CDR2 is FQNEAQ (reference sequence). The CDR3 DNA follows: TGTGCCAGCAGGCAACCCCCCGGGACAGGGGGCCAAGAGACCCAGTACTTC. Amino acid sequence: CASRQPPGTGGQETQYF.

Many counts were recorded for this clonotype. The CDR3 region is CASSLVTRGEHNEQFF. The CDR3 DNA sequence: TGTGCCAGCAGCTTAGTCACCAGGGGGGAACACAATGAGCAGTTCTTC. The J gene is TRBJ2-1, the V gene TRBV7-9, with D maybe TRBD1 (7 bases). Trimming took off 1 base at V and 5 bases at J, with 15 bases between the two ends. Germline V gene lookup returns CDR1 SEHNR and CDR2 FQNEAQ (reference sequence). The CDR3 sequence is 16 residues long. Full variable domain (missing parts from reference TRBV7-9 and TRBJ2-1): DTGVSQNPRHKITKRGQNVTFRCDPISEHNRLYWYRQTLGQGPEFLTYFQNEAQLEKSRLLSDRFSAERPKGSFSTLEIQRTEQGDSAMYLCASSLVTRGEHNEQFFGPGTRLTVL.

This clonotype was detected a few times. The chain joins TRBV10-3 to TRBJ2-3; TRBD2 aligns across 14 bases. V lost 2 bases and J lost 2; bases outside the gene matches: 6. The germline V gene has CDR1 ENHRY and CDR2 SYGVKD. There are 18 residues in the CDR3. DNA for the CDR3: TGTGCCATCAGTGAGGCGGGACTAGCGGGGGACAACACAGATACGCAGTATTTT. Translating it yields CAISEAGLAGDNTDTQYF.

The rearrangement links TRBV5-6 to TRBJ1-2; D remains ambiguous. Germline values: CDR1 SGHDT, CDR2 YYEEEE. V was pared by 2 bases and J by 3 bases, with 8 bases between. The CDR3 runs to 13 residues. Here the CDR3 reads CASSLTEDYGYTF. The CDR3 DNA sequence: TGTGCCAGCAGCTTAACAGAGGACTATGGCTACACCTTC.

The chain recombines TRBV4-3 with TRBJ2-3; 11 bases fit TRBD2. V shed 0 bases and J 4 bases; nucleotides not matched to a gene: 9. The CDR3 sequence is 18 residues long. The germline V gene has CDR1 LGHNA and CDR2 YSLEER. CDR3 nucleotide sequence: TGCGCCAGCAGCCAAGATCTCCTAGCGGGGGGTTGGGCAGATACGCAGTATTTT. It is translated as CASSQDLLAGGWADTQYF.

This clonotype was observed at least ten times. The V and J genes are TRBV20-1 and TRBJ2-1, with TRBD1 identical over 8 bases. V lost 0 bases to trimming and J lost 0 bases; unmatched junction nucleotides: 7. CDR1 DFQATT and CDR2 SNEGSKA come from the germline V gene (reference sequence). This CDR3 contains 17 residues. The CDR3 nucleotides are TGCAGTGCTAGAGATGGGGACAGGCCGAGCTCCTACAATGAGCAGTTCTTC. Protein: CSARDGDRPSSYNEQFF.